Detailed here is one T cell receptor (beta chain). Using a J-beta primer mix together with a sample-barcoded 5' primer, a second PCR was run for roughly 7 to 11 cycles. TCRdb redid the calling of the 5' RACE reads with MiXCR, one entry per CDR3 protein. Of 2 million or so distinct CDR3 sequences detected, about 50% appear once; the ten largest clones hold approximately 2.1%. CDR3 length equals 14 residues. CDR1 and CDR2 (germline): PRHDT, FYEKMQ (reference sequence). Trimming took 3 bases from V and 2 from J, leaving 10 bases between them. These data are taken from a study of blood T cells in healthy people across ages.

This receptor was identified in a middle-aged woman in good health. The chain has TRBV13 and TRBJ2-5; D gene uncertain. Sequencing input: blood. CDR3 bases: TGTGCCAGCAGCTTCCGGGCAGTACAAGAGACCCAGTACTTC. Protein product: CASSFRAVQETQYF.